One and the same sample provided the 24 T cell receptor beta chains below, sequenced in a study of graft-versus-host responses after intestinal transplantation. Produced via immunoSEQ multiplex PCR; TCRdb's table is partial and in-frame only. The data show 95,000 or so clones, around 90% seen once. The starting material was PBMCs, obtained about 450 days after intestinal transplant. These receptors were obtained from a human patient who received an intestinal transplant, so some T cells may come from the graft donor.

This chain connects TRBV29-1 to TRBJ1-3; 9 nucleotides line up with TRBD1. CDR1 is SQVTM, CDR2 ANQGSEA, per germline. The CDR3 sequence is 13 residues long. The ends lost 6 bases at V and 9 bases at J; junction bases unmatched: 9. The DNA of the CDR3 is TGCAGCGTCGCCGGGACAGGGCTGGGCACCATATATTTT. Translation gives CSVAGTGLGTIYF.

V gene TRBV11-3 combines with J gene TRBJ1-1; 7 positions match TRBD1. V lost 7 bases and J lost 4; bases outside the gene matches: 15. CDR1 SGHNT and CDR2 YENEEA come from the germline V gene. There are 16 residues in the CDR3. The CDR3 sequence is CASTPHPGQRSTEAFF. The DNA of the CDR3 is TGTGCCAGCACCCCCCATCCGGGACAGAGGAGCACTGAAGCTTTCTTT.

V usage is TRBV29-1 and J usage is TRBJ1-1; D unclear. With 4 bases removed from V and 4 bases from J, the gap between germline ends came to 4 bases. The CDR3 length is 10 residues. The germline gives CDR1 SQVTM, CDR2 ANQGSEA. The CDR3 sequence is CSVVFTEAFF. DNA of the CDR3: TGCAGCGTTGTTTTCACTGAAGCTTTCTTT.

The chain is built from TRBV6-1 and TRBJ2-3; 14 bases are shared with TRBD2. The CDR3 contains 15 residues. Germline CDR1 reads MNHNS; CDR2 reads SASEGT. The trim removed 7 bases at V and 4 bases at J, leaving 4 bases unmatched. The CDR3: CASTWTSGGPDTQYF. DNA of the CDR3: TGTGCCAGCACTTGGACTAGCGGGGGGCCAGATACGCAGTATTTT.

This clone was found once. This chain links TRBV13 with TRBJ1-3; the D is unclear. V lost 1 base, J lost 0 bases, and 10 bases lay in between. Looked up from germline, CDR1 is PRHDT and CDR2 is FYEKMQ (reference sequence). The CDR3 extends over 16 amino acids. The CDR3 loop is CASSLEGPSSGNTIYF. The CDR3 DNA follows: TGTGCCAGCAGCTTAGAAGGCCCCAGCTCTGGAAACACCATATATTTT.

This chain uses TRBV5-1 with TRBJ2-2; no firm D call. Looked up from germline, CDR1 is SGHRS and CDR2 is YFSETQ. The CDR3 is 14 residues long. V lost 0 bases, J lost 5 bases, and 8 bases lay in between. The CDR3 sequence: CASSLGHPTGELFF. The CDR3 bases are TGCGCCAGCAGCTTGGGACACCCGACCGGGGAGCTGTTTTTT.

The chain joins TRBV4-1 to TRBJ2-5; possible D gene TRBD2, 6 bases. The last part of the DNA fits TRBJ2-7 better; the J call may be wrong. There are 18 residues in the CDR3. Germline loops: CDR1 MGHRA, CDR2 YSYEKL. CDR3 bases: TGCGCCAGCAGCCAGCTAACCGGGACTGTGGAAGTTTCCTACGAGCAGTACTTC. It translates to CASSQLTGTVEVSYEQYF.

The V and J genes are TRBV19 and TRBJ1-4; 8 positions agree with TRBD1. Per the germline V gene, CDR1 is LNHDA and CDR2 is SQIVND (reference sequence). The CDR3 is made up of 16 amino acids. The trim removed 6 bases at V and 7 bases at J, leaving 13 bases unmatched. CDR3 loop: CASSPPERDRTEKLFF. The CDR3 region has the DNA TGTGCCAGTAGCCCCCCCGAGAGGGACAGGACTGAAAAACTGTTTTTT.

CDR3 region: CASSSDTLPTNEKLFF. CDR3 sequence (DNA): TGTGCCAGCAGCTCCGACACACTTCCAACTAATGAAAAACTGTTTTTT. This sequence joins TRBV5-4 and TRBJ1-4, with no clear D. V dropped 3 bases and J dropped 0 bases, with 12 bases sitting between them. This CDR3 has 16 amino acids. CDR1 and CDR2 from the germline V gene are SGHNT and YYREEE (reference sequence).

This chain links TRBV9 with TRBJ1-2, with TRBD1 as a possible D gene (5 bases). The V and J ends lost 7 bases and 8 bases respectively, with 18 bases between them. This CDR3 has 13 residues. CDR1 is SGDLS and CDR2 is YYNGEE in the germline V gene. DNA for the CDR3: TGTGCCAGCGTTGGGGGAATCCCCATGGGCTACACCTTC. Translated: CASVGGIPMGYTF.

Only one count was recorded for this clone. The J gene is TRBJ2-2, the V gene TRBV12-5; D gene unclear. Trimming removed 1 base at V and 4 bases at J, with 4 bases between. CDR1 LGHNT and CDR2 FRNRAP come from the germline V gene. The CDR3 spans 13 residues. CDR3: CASGLALTGELFF. Here the CDR3 DNA reads TGTGCTAGTGGTTTGGCACTCACCGGGGAGCTGTTTTTT.

The genes are TRBV4-2 and TRBJ2-2; D is unclear. V lost 0 bases and J 10 bases, leaving 6 bases between the germline ends. Germline CDR1 is LGHNA and CDR2 is YNFKEQ. The CDR3 has 12 amino acids. The chain's CDR3 is CASSQDPEELFF. DNA for the CDR3: TGTGCCAGCAGCCAAGACCCCGAGGAGCTGTTTTTT.

The chain links TRBV5-1 to TRBJ1-3; D call uncertain. The CDR3 extends over 13 amino acids. The V gene's germline CDR1 is SGHRS and CDR2 YFSETQ. V gave up 2 bases and J gave up 2 bases, with 5 bases separating them. This CDR3 is CASSFGAGNTIYF. The DNA of the CDR3 is TGCGCCAGCAGCTTTGGGGCTGGAAACACCATATATTTT.

V gene TRBV13 combines with J gene TRBJ1-2, with TRBD1 as a possible D gene (6 bases). The CDR3 sequence is 15 residues long. Germline CDR1 reads PRHDT; CDR2 reads FYEKMQ (reference sequence). Trimming pared 2 bases from V and 4 bases from J, leaving 14 bases between. This CDR3 is CASSLLWGASYGYTF. The CDR3, as DNA: TGTGCCAGCAGCTTACTGTGGGGGGCTAGCTATGGCTACACCTTC.

This clone came up once. This rearrangement joins TRBV6-4 to TRBJ2-2; the match to TRBD2 covers 8 bases. Germline trimming cut 6 bases from V and 3 bases from J; bases unmatched to any gene: 3. The CDR3 is 14 amino acids. Germline V gene sequence: CDR1 MRHNA, CDR2 SNTAGT. The CDR3, as DNA: TGTGCCAGCAGCGCGACTAGCGACACCGGGGAGCTGTTTTTT. Its translation is CASSATSDTGELFF.

V and J are TRBV11-2 and TRBJ1-5; D uncertain. Between the trimmed V and J ends, which lost 1 base and 7 bases, there was a span of 8 bases. This CDR3 is built from 13 residues. Germline V lookup: CDR1 SGHAT, CDR2 FQNNGV. CDR3 amino acids: CASSLGLGQPQHF. CDR3 DNA sequence: TGTGCCAGCAGCTTAGGATTGGGGCAGCCCCAGCATTTT.

The V call is TRBV9, the J call TRBJ1-1; the D is unclear. The CDR3 extends over 17 amino acids. V lost 0 bases and J lost 0, with 15 bases in between. Germline lookup yields CDR1 SGDLS and CDR2 YYNGEE. Here the CDR3 reads CASSVVRGQTMNTEAFF. DNA of the CDR3: TGTGCCAGCAGCGTAGTACGAGGGCAAACCATGAACACTGAAGCTTTCTTT.

The chain couples TRBV4-1 to TRBJ1-4; 7 nucleotides align to TRBD1. The CDR3 consists of 17 residues. The junction had 10 bases not matched to a gene; V was cut back by 0 bases and J by 6 bases. Germline V gene data show CDR1 as MGHRA and CDR2 as YSYEKL. The CDR3 DNA follows: TGCGCCAGCAGCCAAGAAGGGACAGCTTATTGGGATGAAAAACTGTTTTTT. It translates to CASSQEGTAYWDEKLFF.

The J gene is TRBJ2-2, the V gene TRBV5-1, with D possibly TRBD2 on 5 matching bases. Germline loops: CDR1 SGHRS, CDR2 YFSETQ. The V gene lost 4 bases and the J gene lost 5 bases, with 9 bases spanning the gap. The CDR3 extends over 13 amino acids. This CDR3 reads CASSPTMTGELFF. The CDR3 DNA reads as TGCGCCAGCAGCCCGACTATGACCGGGGAGCTGTTTTTT.

The chain is built from TRBV19 and TRBJ1-1; D might be TRBD1 (6 bases). Germline V gene data show CDR1 as LNHDA and CDR2 as SQIVND (reference sequence). The V end was cut by 4 bases, the J end by 0 bases, with 15 bases between. The CDR3 contains 16 residues. The CDR3 spells CASSTPGALMNTEAFF. In nucleotides, the CDR3 is TGTGCCAGTAGTACCCCGGGGGCCTTAATGAACACTGAAGCTTTCTTT.

The chain links TRBV6-1 to TRBJ1-2; tentatively, D is TRBD1 (5 bases). The V end lost 8 bases, the J end lost 5 bases, and 21 bases lay between the germline ends. The germline V gene has CDR1 MNHNS and CDR2 SASEGT. The CDR3 covers 15 residues. CDR3 sequence reads: CASGGGQGFRYGYTF. CDR3 coding DNA: TGTGCCAGCGGCGGCGGCCAGGGCTTCAGGTATGGCTACACCTTC.

The chain recombines TRBV6-5 with TRBJ2-5; 7 bases fit TRBD1. This CDR3 comprises 13 residues. Germline V CDR1 and CDR2: MNHEY, SVGAGI. Trimming at V came to 5 bases and at J to 4 bases, leaving 4 bases not matched to a gene. The CDR3 DNA sequence: TGTGCCAGCAGTAGGGGACAGATAGAGACCCAGTACTTC. Protein product: CASSRGQIETQYF.

CDR3 in DNA: TGTGCCAGCAGCCACCCCTCTTCCGAGCAGTACTTC. It yields the protein CASSHPSSEQYF. V and J are TRBV6-6 and TRBJ2-7; D ambiguous. Trimming cost V 6 bases and J 6 bases, with 12 bases left between them. The germline V gene has CDR1 MNHNY and CDR2 SVGAGI (reference sequence). This CDR3 comprises 12 residues.

V usage is TRBV12-5 and J usage is TRBJ2-7; 9 nucleotides align to TRBD1. With V trimmed by 5 bases and J by 6 bases, 11 bases remained unmatched. This CDR3 contains 15 residues. Germline V gene sequence: CDR1 LGHNT, CDR2 FRNRAP. CDR3 sequence: CASGPHEGQGFEQYF. CDR3 DNA: TGTGCTAGTGGTCCCCACGAGGGACAGGGCTTCGAGCAGTACTTC.